These 19 T cell receptor beta chains originate from one sample sequenced in a study of human thymus T cells. Corrective heart surgery yielded the resections from which the thymus tissue came. Assay: immunoSEQ multiplex PCR; the TCRdb copy retains only in-frame clones and omits some. Of about 130,000 clones in the sample, just under 95% are singletons; the top ten hold roughly 0.024%. The sample was thymus tissue. The receptor source for this set is a boy under two years old with a congenital heart defect but otherwise immunologically healthy.

The rearrangement joins TRBV7-2 to TRBJ2-3; 7 nucleotides align to TRBD2. The CDR3 totals 15 residues. The ends lost 3 bases at V and 0 bases at J; junction bases unmatched: 3. From germline, CDR1 is SGHTA and CDR2 FQGNSA. CDR3 protein: CASSFGGYSTDTQYF. CDR3 in DNA: TGTGCCAGCAGCTTCGGGGGGTATAGCACAGATACGCAGTATTTT.

The chain has TRBV5-1 and TRBJ2-3; D is undetermined. Trimming stripped 5 bases from V and 4 bases from J, with 5 bases between. In germline, CDR1 is SGHRS, CDR2 YFSETQ. There are 11 residues in the CDR3. The CDR3 spells CASSRSDTQYF. CDR3 DNA sequence: TGCGCCAGCAGTCGGTCAGATACGCAGTATTTT.

The chain combines TRBV25-1 with TRBJ2-4, with D unclear. Trimming pared 6 bases from V and 0 bases from J, leaving 3 bases between. The CDR3 totals 12 residues. Germline CDR1 and CDR2: MGHDK and SYGVNS. The CDR3 DNA follows: TGTGCCAGCAGGGGAGCCAAAAACATTCAGTACTTC. Residues: CASRGAKNIQYF.

This clone was observed a few times. The chain couples TRBV2 to TRBJ1-1, with D unresolved. V gave up 5 bases and J gave up 3 bases, with 13 bases separating them. Per the germline V gene, CDR1 is SNHLY and CDR2 is FYNNEI. This CDR3 region has 14 residues. This CDR3 is CASSLSVVDTEAFF. The CDR3 nucleotides read TGTGCCAGCAGTTTATCCGTTGTGGACACTGAAGCTTTCTTT.

The chain links TRBV7-6 to TRBJ2-5; D is possibly TRBD1 (7 bases). Trimming removed 6 bases from V and 2 bases from J, with 25 bases in between. The germline CDR1 and CDR2 sequences are SGHVS and FNYEAQ. The CDR3 loop spans 18 amino acids. Here the CDR3 reads CASSSTGAETGRQETQYF. As DNA, the CDR3 is TGTGCCAGCAGTTCTACAGGGGCTGAAACAGGGAGGCAAGAGACCCAGTACTTC.

This chain links TRBV9 with TRBJ2-1; TRBD2 matches 8 bases. CDR1 and CDR2 from the germline V gene are SGDLS and YYNGEE. CDR3 length: 18 residues. V dropped 0 bases and J dropped 4; count of bases not matched to a gene: 12. The CDR3: CASSVAFMSGGAYNEQFF. CDR3 DNA: TGTGCCAGCAGCGTAGCTTTTATGAGCGGGGGCGCTTACAATGAGCAGTTCTTC.

This sequence joins TRBV5-8 and TRBJ1-2; D may be TRBD1 (5 bases). Germline V lookup: CDR1 SGHTS, CDR2 YDEGEE. V lost 1 base to trimming and J lost 5 bases, with 12 bases between them. This CDR3 spans 14 amino acids. The DNA of the CDR3 is TGTGCCAGCAGCTTGAGGCAGGGAGAGTATGGCTACACCTTC. It yields the protein CASSLRQGEYGYTF.

The V call is TRBV6-6, the J call TRBJ1-1, with D perhaps TRBD1 (6 bases). The CDR3 spans 13 residues. The germline gives CDR1 MNHNY, CDR2 SVGAGI (reference sequence). Between the trimmed V and J ends, which lost 10 bases and 1 base, there was a span of 13 bases. The DNA of the CDR3 is TGTGCCACCGCGGACAGAGCGAACACTGAAGCTTTCTTT. This gives the protein CATADRANTEAFF.

In nucleotides, the CDR3 is TGTGCCAGCAGCTTAGGCAAGGGTCGAGAAAAACTGTTTTTT. It translates to CASSLGKGREKLFF. J is TRBJ1-4 and V is TRBV7-8; D not resolved. The CDR3 sequence is 14 residues long. Germline CDR1 and CDR2: SGHVS and FQNEAQ. Trimming removed 1 base from V and 8 bases from J, with 11 bases in between.

The chain combines TRBV15 with TRBJ1-2; TRBD1 aligns across 7 bases. CDR1 LNHNV and CDR2 YYDKDF come from the germline V gene (reference sequence). The junction had 14 bases not matched to a gene; V was cut back by 6 bases and J by 4 bases. The CDR3 consists of 16 residues. DNA of the CDR3: TGTGCCACCAGTGTTCTCCGGGACAGATGGAGCTATGGCTACACCTTC. It codes for CATSVLRDRWSYGYTF.

This clone was observed a single time. J is TRBJ1-1 and V is TRBV15; D call uncertain. Between the trimmed V and J ends, which lost 0 bases and 0 bases, there was a span of 14 bases. Germline CDR1 reads LNHNV; CDR2 reads YYDKDF (reference sequence). The CDR3 loop spans 17 amino acids. CDR3 nucleotide sequence: TGTGCCACCAGCAGAGATTGCCGCGACCAATTGAACACTGAAGCTTTCTTT. This sequence encodes CATSRDCRDQLNTEAFF.

The J gene is TRBJ2-1, the V gene TRBV5-5; D remains unclear. The germline V gene has CDR1 SGHKS and CDR2 YYEKEE (reference sequence). The V and J ends lost 3 bases and 7 bases respectively, with 14 bases between them. This CDR3 region has 14 residues. The CDR3 DNA reads TGTGCCAGCAGCTGGGCTGATGTAAATAATGAGCAGTTCTTC. Translation: CASSWADVNNEQFF.

This rearrangement joins TRBV5-1 to TRBJ1-1; 7 bases are shared with TRBD1. Germline lookup yields CDR1 SGHRS and CDR2 YFSETQ. V shed 3 bases and J 1 base; nucleotides not matched to a gene: 3. The CDR3 spans 14 residues. DNA of the CDR3: TGCGCCAGCAGCTGCGACAGGGAGAACACTGAAGCTTTCTTT. Its translation: CASSCDRENTEAFF.

The rearrangement joins TRBV9 to TRBJ2-1; D possibly corresponds to TRBD2 (6 bases). The CDR3 covers 11 residues. Trimming left V 3 bases short and J 15 bases short, with 13 bases between. Per germline, CDR1 SGDLS and CDR2 YYNGEE. The CDR3 sequence: CASSGNAGWFF. In nucleotides, the CDR3 is TGTGCCAGCAGCGGCAATGCGGGGTGGTTCTTC.

The V call is TRBV7-7, the J call TRBJ2-1; D gene unclear. The V and J ends lost 2 bases and 8 bases respectively, with 13 bases between them. The CDR3 covers 14 residues. Germline V gene data show CDR1 as SSHAT and CDR2 as FNYEAQ (reference sequence). The CDR3 DNA reads as TGTGCCAGCAGCTTATTCTCGCTCCCCGATGAGCAGTTCTTC. Residues: CASSLFSLPDEQFF. The variable domain in full, with the rest retrieved from reference TRBV7-7 and TRBJ2-1, is GAGVSQSPRYKVTKRGQDVTLRCDPISSHATLYWYQQALGQGPEFLTYFNYEAQPDKSGLPSDRFSAERPEGSISTLTIQRTEQRDSAMYRCASSLFSLPDEQFFGPGTRLTVL.

The rearrangement uses TRBV4-3 and TRBJ1-6, with a possible D match to TRBD1 (5 bases). The V end was cut by 1 base, the J end by 7 bases, with 20 bases between. The germline V gene has CDR1 LGHNA and CDR2 YSLEER. The CDR3 consists of 18 residues. CDR3 in amino acids: CASSQVFEGLSTNSPLHF. The DNA of the CDR3 is TGCGCCAGCAGCCAAGTCTTTGAGGGGTTATCCACAAATTCACCCCTCCACTTT.

This chain uses TRBV29-1 with TRBJ2-3; no definite D call. Germline V gene data show CDR1 as SQVTM and CDR2 as ANQGSEA. Trimming cost V 2 bases and J 0 bases, with 15 bases left between them. The CDR3 length is 16 residues. CDR3 coding DNA: TGCAGCGTTGAAACTTCCGCTCACTCTAGCACAGATACGCAGTATTTT. As protein: CSVETSAHSSTDTQYF.

This chain joins TRBV4-3 and TRBJ1-1; no firm D call. The germline V gene has CDR1 LGHNA and CDR2 YSLEER. Trimming pared 6 bases from V and 6 bases from J, leaving 17 bases between. This CDR3 comprises 14 residues. The CDR3 loop reads CASSQEAGKAEAFF. For the CDR3, the DNA is TGCGCCAGCAGTCAGGAAGCGGGGAAAGCTGAAGCTTTCTTT.

This clone has only a few counts. This sequence joins TRBV30 and TRBJ2-5; D tentatively reads TRBD1 or TRBD2 (5 bases each). Between the trimmed V and J ends, which lost 0 bases and 5 bases, there was a span of 13 bases. Germline CDR1 and CDR2: GTSNPN and SVGIG (reference sequence). This CDR3 is 14 amino acids long. Here the CDR3 reads CAWSVRGVRETQYF. For the CDR3, the DNA is TGTGCCTGGAGTGTAAGGGGAGTAAGGGAGACCCAGTACTTC.